The next 2 T cell receptor beta chains were all read from a single sample in a study of Graves' ophthalmopathy and Graves' hyperthyroidism. As the template, RNA transcripts were used to amplify TCR beta CDR3 regions. RT-PCR with HTBI primers came first, then second-round multiplex PCR. From the multiplex PCR reads, TCRdb called clonotypes with MiXCR, one entry per CDR3 protein. The repertoire has over a million distinct CDR3 sequences, about 35% of them found once; the top ten carry around 10%. Sample: peripheral blood or thyroid tissue (not recorded which). The receptors here all came from an adult man with Graves' hyperthyroidism.

This clonotype was detected ten times or more. The rearrangement joins TRBV5-1 to TRBJ2-7; 8 bases fit TRBD1. Losses at the gene ends were 2 bases for V and 5 bases for J; bases not matched to a gene: 9. CDR3 size: 15 residues. Germline V gene data show CDR1 as SGHRS and CDR2 as YFSETQ. The CDR3 spells CASSLIRDRSHEQYF. For the CDR3, the DNA is TGCGCCAGCAGCTTAATCCGGGACAGGTCCCACGAGCAGTACTTC.

As regards this clonotype: This may arise from a read error, as a much more abundant clone is one base away. The chain links TRBV7-9 to TRBJ2-5; the match to TRBD2 covers 11 bases. The CDR3 totals 14 residues. With V trimmed by 7 bases and J by 2 bases, 3 bases remained unmatched. The germline V gene encodes CDR1 SEHNR and CDR2 FQNEAQ (reference sequence). The CDR3 DNA reads as TGTGCCAGCAACCGACTAGCGGGACAAGAGACCCAGTACTTC. Its translation: CASNRLAGQETQYF.